The following is a TCR beta chain sequence with its context. Its antigen is as yet unknown. This specimen comes from a study of cytomegalovirus exposure and HLA in healthy donors. Study-level findings and limits: Three of the chains that were CMV-associated were confirmed in vitro to be specific for CMV antigens.

This CDR3 contains 14 residues. Looked up from germline, CDR1 is KGHSH and CDR2 is LQKENI. The J segment lost 5 bases and the V segment lost 4 bases, leaving 5 bases of the junction unmatched. Clones were sequenced by immunoSEQ multiplex PCR, and TCRdb holds only the in-frame ones, with some missing. Here the sample spans around 150,000 clones, 75% to 90% being singletons. Input material: PBMCs. The chain combines TRBV18 with TRBJ2-7; TRBD2 aligns across 10 bases. The source of this sequence is a woman in her late teens or twenties in good health and CMV-seronegative. The CDR3, as DNA: TGTGCCAGCTCACTGACTAGCGGGCTCCACGAGCAGTACTTC. Protein product: CASSLTSGLHEQYF.